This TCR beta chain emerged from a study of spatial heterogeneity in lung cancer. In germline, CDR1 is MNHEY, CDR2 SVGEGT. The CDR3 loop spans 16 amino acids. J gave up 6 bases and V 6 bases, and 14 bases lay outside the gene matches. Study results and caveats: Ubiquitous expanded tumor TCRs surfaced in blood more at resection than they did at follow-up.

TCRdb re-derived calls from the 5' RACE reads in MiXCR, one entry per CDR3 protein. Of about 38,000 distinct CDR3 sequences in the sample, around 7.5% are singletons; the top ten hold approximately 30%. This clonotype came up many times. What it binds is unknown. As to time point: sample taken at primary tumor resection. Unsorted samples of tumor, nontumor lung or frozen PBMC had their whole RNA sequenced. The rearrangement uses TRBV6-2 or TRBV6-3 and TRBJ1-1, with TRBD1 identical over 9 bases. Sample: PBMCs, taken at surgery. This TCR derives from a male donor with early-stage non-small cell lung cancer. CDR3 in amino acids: CASSPGTGPGRAEAFF. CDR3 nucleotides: TGTGCCAGCAGCCCTGGGACAGGGCCAGGAAGGGCTGAAGCTTTCTTT.